The source of this T cell receptor (beta chain) is a study of blood T cell repertoires in COVID-19. Study context: Acute and convalescent COVID-19 specimens originated in the United States, Italy and Spain. From T cells, B-cell-depleted T cells, or PBMCs came the material, which was cDNA or gDNA.

The V segment lost 2 bases and the J segment 4 bases; nucleotides outside the gene matches: 3. The CDR3 loop spans 14 amino acids. The germline gives CDR1 LGHDT, CDR2 YNNKEL (reference sequence). Per the original methods: From reference gene primer amplification, estimates of nucleated cell counts were derived. The repertoire was sequenced with immunoSEQ multiplex PCR; TCRdb's copy has only in-frame clones and lacks some. V, J and clone size are those of that table, while D and trimming were read from the DNA. This table has under 200,000 clones, 88% appearing once. The sample consisted of peripheral blood. This clonotype was obtained from a man in his late teens or twenties with active or convalescent COVID-19. The chain links TRBV3-1 (or the pseudogene TRBV3-2) to TRBJ2-5; 8 nucleotides align to TRBD1. DNA for the CDR3: TGTGCCAGCAGCCAAAGACAGGGGCGAGAGACCCAGTACTTC. This sequence encodes CASSQRQGRETQYF.